This T cell receptor beta chain originates from a study of blood T cell repertoires in COVID-19. Method: immunoSEQ multiplex PCR; TCRdb's copy keeps in-frame clones and lacks some. The table has 150,000 to 200,000 clones, approximately 74% seen once. Germline loops: CDR1 MDHEN, CDR2 SYDVKM. The V end was cut by 7 bases, the J end by 0 bases, with 13 bases between. There are 15 residues in the CDR3. Sequencing was done on a sample of peripheral blood. This chain uses TRBV28 with TRBJ1-5; D perhaps matches TRBD1 (5 bases). This receptor was obtained from a woman at least 80 years old with acute or convalescent COVID-19. The CDR3 DNA is TGTGCCAGCAAAGAGGACACCTCTAGCAATCAGCCCCAGCATTTT. Protein: CASKEDTSSNQPQHF.